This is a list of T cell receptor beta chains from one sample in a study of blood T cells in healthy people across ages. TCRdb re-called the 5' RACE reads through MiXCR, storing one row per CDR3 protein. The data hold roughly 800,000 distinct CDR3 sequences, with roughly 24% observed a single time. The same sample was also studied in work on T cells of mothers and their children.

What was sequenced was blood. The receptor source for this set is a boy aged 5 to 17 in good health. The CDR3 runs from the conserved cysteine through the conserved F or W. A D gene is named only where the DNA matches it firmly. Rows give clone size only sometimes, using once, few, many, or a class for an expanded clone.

CASSLYAVFESNQPQHF	TGTGCCAGCAGTTTATACGCAGTGTTTGAAAGCAATCAGCCCCAGCATTTT	NA	NA	TRBJ1-5	TRBV12-3/TRBV12-4	17
CASRPTGFWDEQYF	TGCGCCAGCAGGCCGACCGGGTTCTGGGACGAGCAGTACTTC	NA	NA	TRBJ2-7	TRBV4-1	14
CSARVSIGYEQYF	TGCAGTGCTAGAGTAAGCATTGGCTACGAGCAGTACTTC	NA	NA	TRBJ2-7	TRBV20-1	13
CASTLQGAGDTGELFF	TGTGCCAGCACCCTACAGGGGGCGGGTGACACCGGGGAGCTGTTTTTT	NA	TRBD1	TRBJ2-2	TRBV6-1	16
CASSQDRVQRTGREAFF	TGCGCCAGCAGCCAAGATAGGGTACAGAGAACAGGGCGTGAAGCTTTCTTT	NA	NA	TRBJ1-1	TRBV4-1	17
CASTNKNEQFF	TGTGCCAGCACCAATAAGAATGAGCAGTTCTTC	few	NA	TRBJ2-1	TRBV12-3/TRBV12-4	11
CASSDAENTEAFF	TGTGCCAGCAGTGACGCAGAGAACACTGAAGCTTTCTTT	NA	NA	TRBJ1-1	TRBV2	13
CSVVNRADTQYF	TGCAGCGTTGTTAATAGGGCAGATACGCAGTATTTT	once	NA	TRBJ2-3	TRBV29-1	12
CASSSYRGLGSYNEQFF	TGCGCCAGCAGCTCCTACAGGGGATTGGGGTCCTACAATGAGCAGTTCTTC	NA	TRBD1	TRBJ2-1	TRBV5-1	17
CASSLGTGGHEQYF	TGTGCCAGCAGTTTGGGGACGGGCGGTCACGAGCAGTACTTC	few	NA	TRBJ2-7	TRBV28	14
CSARLVGDSYEQYF	TGCAGTGCGCGACTAGTGGGGGACTCCTACGAGCAGTACTTC	NA	NA	TRBJ2-7	TRBV20-1	14
CAISVDGNTIYF	TGTGCCATCAGTGTCGATGGAAACACCATATATTTT	few	NA	TRBJ1-3	TRBV10-3	12
CASRENGELFF	TGTGCCAGCAGGGAAAACGGGGAGCTGTTTTTT	few	NA	TRBJ2-2	TRBV7-4	11
CAISEDAGHYGYTF	TGTGCCATCAGTGAAGACGCAGGCCACTATGGCTACACCTTC	NA	NA	TRBJ1-2	TRBV10-3	14
CASSRQGAPYEQYF	TGCGCCAGCAGCAGACAGGGGGCCCCCTACGAGCAGTACTTC	NA	TRBD1	TRBJ2-7	TRBV5-1	14
CASSLTGERGEQFF	TGTGCCAGCAGCCTAACAGGGGAAAGGGGTGAGCAGTTCTTC	NA	TRBD1	TRBJ2-1	TRBV11-2	14
CSVVETGGYEQYF	TGCAGCGTTGTCGAGACAGGAGGCTACGAGCAGTACTTC	NA	NA	TRBJ2-7	TRBV29-1	13
CASSRDRAIFSYNEQFF	TGTGCCAGCAGCCGGGACAGGGCCATTTTCTCCTACAATGAGCAGTTCTTC	once	TRBD1	TRBJ2-1	TRBV14	17
CASSLDLGYGYTF	TGTGCCAGCAGTCTCGATCTGGGGTATGGCTACACCTTC	few	NA	TRBJ1-2	TRBV12-3/TRBV12-4	13
CASSARQRQYF	TGTGCCAGCAGTGCCAGACAGAGACAGTACTTC	NA	NA	TRBJ2-7	TRBV27	11
CASSSSGDRDPYEQYF	TGTGCCAGCAGCTCCTCCGGGGACAGGGATCCCTACGAGCAGTACTTC	few	TRBD1	TRBJ2-7	TRBV12-3/TRBV12-4	16
CASGLATGTGGYNEQFF	TGTGCTAGTGGTTTGGCCACCGGGACAGGGGGCTACAATGAGCAGTTCTTC	few	TRBD1	TRBJ2-1	TRBV12-5	17
CASGRTGESGQPQHF	TGTGCTAGTGGTCGGACAGGGGAAAGCGGTCAGCCCCAGCATTTT	NA	TRBD1	TRBJ1-5	TRBV12-5	15
CSVESVRMNTEAFF	TGCAGCGTTGAATCTGTCCGCATGAACACTGAAGCTTTCTTT	once	NA	TRBJ1-1	TRBV29-1	14
CASSPLNHQETQYF	TGTGCCAGCAGTCCTCTTAACCACCAAGAGACCCAGTACTTC	few	NA	TRBJ2-5	TRBV28	14
CSITQAGDYGYTF	TGCAGCATTACCCAGGCTGGCGACTATGGCTACACCTTC	NA	NA	TRBJ1-2	TRBV29-1	13
CASSERGLVRRGNIQYF	TGTGCCAGCAGTGAGAGAGGACTAGTTAGGCGGGGAAACATTCAGTACTTC	NA	TRBD2	TRBJ2-4	TRBV2	17
CSGGAGQETQYF	TGCAGCGGGGGGGCAGGGCAAGAGACCCAGTACTTC	few	NA	TRBJ2-5	TRBV29-1	12
CAWRPPGYTF	TGTGCCTGGAGACCGCCTGGCTACACCTTC	NA	NA	TRBJ1-2	TRBV30	10